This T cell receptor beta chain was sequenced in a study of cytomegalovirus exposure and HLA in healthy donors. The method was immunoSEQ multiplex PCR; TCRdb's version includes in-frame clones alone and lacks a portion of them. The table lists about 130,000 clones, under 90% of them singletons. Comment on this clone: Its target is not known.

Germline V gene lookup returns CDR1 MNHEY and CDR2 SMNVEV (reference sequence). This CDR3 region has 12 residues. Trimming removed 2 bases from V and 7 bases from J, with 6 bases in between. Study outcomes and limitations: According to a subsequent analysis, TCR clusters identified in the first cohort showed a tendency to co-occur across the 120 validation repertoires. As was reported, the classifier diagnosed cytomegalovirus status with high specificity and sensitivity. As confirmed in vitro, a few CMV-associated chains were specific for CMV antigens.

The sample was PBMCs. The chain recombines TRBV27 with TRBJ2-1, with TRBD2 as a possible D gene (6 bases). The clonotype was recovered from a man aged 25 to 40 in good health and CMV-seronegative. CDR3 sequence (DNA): TGTGCCAGCAGTTTAGGAGGGAATGAGCAGTTCTTC. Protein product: CASSLGGNEQFF.